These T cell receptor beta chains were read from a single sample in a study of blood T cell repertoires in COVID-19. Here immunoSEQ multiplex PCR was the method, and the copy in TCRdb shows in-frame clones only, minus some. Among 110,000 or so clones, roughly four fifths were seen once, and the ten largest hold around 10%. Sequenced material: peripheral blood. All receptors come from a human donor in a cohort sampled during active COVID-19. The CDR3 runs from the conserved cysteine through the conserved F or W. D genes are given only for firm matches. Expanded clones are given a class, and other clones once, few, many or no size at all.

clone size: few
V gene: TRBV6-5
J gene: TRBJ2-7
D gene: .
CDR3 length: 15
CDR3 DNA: TGTGCCAGCACCGCAACAGGGATTGGGGGCTACGAGCAGTACTTC
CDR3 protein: CASTATGIGGYEQYF

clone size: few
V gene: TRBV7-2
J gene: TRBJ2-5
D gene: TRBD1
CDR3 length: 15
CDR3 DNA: TGTGCCAGCAGCTTATTGGGACAGTACCAAGAGACCCAGTACTTC
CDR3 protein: CASSLLGQYQETQYF

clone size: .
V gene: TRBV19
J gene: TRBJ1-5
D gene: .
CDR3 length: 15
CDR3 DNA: TGTGCCAGTAGTCAACAGGCGAACCCCAATCAGCCCCAGCATTTT
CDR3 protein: CASSQQANPNQPQHF

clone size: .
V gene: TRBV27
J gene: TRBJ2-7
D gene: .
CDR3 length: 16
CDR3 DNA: TGTGCCAGCAGTTTATCTCGGACAGCCATCTCCTACGAGCAGTACTTC
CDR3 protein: CASSLSRTAISYEQYF

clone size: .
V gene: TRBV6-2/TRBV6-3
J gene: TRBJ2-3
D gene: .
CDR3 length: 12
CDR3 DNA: TGTGCCAGCAGTTACACGACGGGGACGCAGTATTTT
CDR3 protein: CASSYTTGTQYF

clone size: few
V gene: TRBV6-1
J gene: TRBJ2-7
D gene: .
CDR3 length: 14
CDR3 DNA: TGTGCCAGCAGTGAACAGGGCCTCTCCTACGAGCAGTACTTC
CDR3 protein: CASSEQGLSYEQYF

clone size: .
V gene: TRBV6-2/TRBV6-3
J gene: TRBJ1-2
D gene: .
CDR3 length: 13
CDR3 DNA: TGTGCCAGCGGTTTAGACGGGAACTATGGCTACACCTTC
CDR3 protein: CASGLDGNYGYTF

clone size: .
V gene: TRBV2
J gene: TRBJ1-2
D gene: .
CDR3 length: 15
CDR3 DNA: TGTGCCAGCACCCTGGGGCAGGGAGGCAAATATGGCTACACCTTC
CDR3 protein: CASTLGQGGKYGYTF

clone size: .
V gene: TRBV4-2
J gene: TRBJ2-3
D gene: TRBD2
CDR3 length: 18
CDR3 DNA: TGTGCCAGCAGCCAAGGAAGGAGGCGGGGGGGTAGCACAGATACGCAGTATTTT
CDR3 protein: CASSQGRRRGGSTDTQYF

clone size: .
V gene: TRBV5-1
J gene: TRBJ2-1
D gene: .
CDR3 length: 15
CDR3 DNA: TGCGCCAGCAGCTTGGTGGGGAGCTCCTACAATGAGCAGTTCTTC
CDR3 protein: CASSLVGSSYNEQFF

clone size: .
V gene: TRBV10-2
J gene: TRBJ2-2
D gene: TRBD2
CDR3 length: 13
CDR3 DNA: TGCGCCAGTAAGCGGGGGGGCGCCGGGGAGCTGTTTTTT
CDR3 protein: CASKRGGAGELFF

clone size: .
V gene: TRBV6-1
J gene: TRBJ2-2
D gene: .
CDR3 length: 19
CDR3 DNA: TGTGCCAGCAGTGGCCTACAGATGACAGTCACCGATAACACCGGGGAGCTGTTTTTT
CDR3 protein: CASSGLQMTVTDNTGELFF

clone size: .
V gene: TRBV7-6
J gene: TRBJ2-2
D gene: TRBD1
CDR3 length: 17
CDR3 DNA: TGTGCCAGCAGCTTAGCCCTCAACAGGGGGCCCACCGGGGAGCTGTTTTTT
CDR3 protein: CASSLALNRGPTGELFF

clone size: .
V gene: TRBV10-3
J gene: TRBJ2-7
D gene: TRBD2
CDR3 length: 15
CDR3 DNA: TGTGCCACCGGGGGGTTAGGCATGAGCTCCTACGAGCAGTACTTC
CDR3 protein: CATGGLGMSSYEQYF

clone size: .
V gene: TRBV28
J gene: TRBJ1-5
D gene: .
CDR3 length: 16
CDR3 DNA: TGTGCCAGCAGTTGGGCTAGGGAGGGAGGCAATCAGCCCCAGCATTTT
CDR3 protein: CASSWAREGGNQPQHF

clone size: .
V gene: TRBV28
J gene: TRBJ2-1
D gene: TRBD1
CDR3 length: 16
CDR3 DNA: TGTGCCAGCAGTTACACAGGGGAAATAACCTACAATGAGCAGTTCTTC
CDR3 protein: CASSYTGEITYNEQFF

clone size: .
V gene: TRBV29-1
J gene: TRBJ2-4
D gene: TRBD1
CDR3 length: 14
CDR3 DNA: TGCAGCGCCATCCTCGGGGACAGCCAAGGCATTCAGTACTTC
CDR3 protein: CSAILGDSQGIQYF

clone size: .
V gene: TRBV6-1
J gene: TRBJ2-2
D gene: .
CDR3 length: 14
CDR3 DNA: TGTGCCAGCAGTGAAGCGCCGGGGTCCGGGGAGCTGTTTTTT
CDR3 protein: CASSEAPGSGELFF

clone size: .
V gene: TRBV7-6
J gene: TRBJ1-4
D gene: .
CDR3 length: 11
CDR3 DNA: TGTGCCAGCACCGTGAATGAAAAACTGTTTTTT
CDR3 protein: CASTVNEKLFF

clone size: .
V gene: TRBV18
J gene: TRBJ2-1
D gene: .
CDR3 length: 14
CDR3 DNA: TGTGCCAGCTCACCAAAGGCGGTTGGAAATGAGCAGTTCTTC
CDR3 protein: CASSPKAVGNEQFF

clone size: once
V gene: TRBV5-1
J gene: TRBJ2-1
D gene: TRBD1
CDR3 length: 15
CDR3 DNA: TGCGCCAGCAGCTCCGGACAGGGAGTCTACAATGAGCAGTTCTTC
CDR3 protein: CASSSGQGVYNEQFF

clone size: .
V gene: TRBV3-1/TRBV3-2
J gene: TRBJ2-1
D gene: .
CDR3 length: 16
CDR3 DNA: TGTGCCAGCAGCCAGGGCGGGGCCAGCTCCTACAATGAGCAGTTCTTC
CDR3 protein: CASSQGGASSYNEQFF

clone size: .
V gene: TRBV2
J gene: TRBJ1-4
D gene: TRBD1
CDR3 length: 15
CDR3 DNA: TGTGCCAGCAGTTTTGGGACAGGGGGGGATGAAAAACTGTTTTTT
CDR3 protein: CASSFGTGGDEKLFF